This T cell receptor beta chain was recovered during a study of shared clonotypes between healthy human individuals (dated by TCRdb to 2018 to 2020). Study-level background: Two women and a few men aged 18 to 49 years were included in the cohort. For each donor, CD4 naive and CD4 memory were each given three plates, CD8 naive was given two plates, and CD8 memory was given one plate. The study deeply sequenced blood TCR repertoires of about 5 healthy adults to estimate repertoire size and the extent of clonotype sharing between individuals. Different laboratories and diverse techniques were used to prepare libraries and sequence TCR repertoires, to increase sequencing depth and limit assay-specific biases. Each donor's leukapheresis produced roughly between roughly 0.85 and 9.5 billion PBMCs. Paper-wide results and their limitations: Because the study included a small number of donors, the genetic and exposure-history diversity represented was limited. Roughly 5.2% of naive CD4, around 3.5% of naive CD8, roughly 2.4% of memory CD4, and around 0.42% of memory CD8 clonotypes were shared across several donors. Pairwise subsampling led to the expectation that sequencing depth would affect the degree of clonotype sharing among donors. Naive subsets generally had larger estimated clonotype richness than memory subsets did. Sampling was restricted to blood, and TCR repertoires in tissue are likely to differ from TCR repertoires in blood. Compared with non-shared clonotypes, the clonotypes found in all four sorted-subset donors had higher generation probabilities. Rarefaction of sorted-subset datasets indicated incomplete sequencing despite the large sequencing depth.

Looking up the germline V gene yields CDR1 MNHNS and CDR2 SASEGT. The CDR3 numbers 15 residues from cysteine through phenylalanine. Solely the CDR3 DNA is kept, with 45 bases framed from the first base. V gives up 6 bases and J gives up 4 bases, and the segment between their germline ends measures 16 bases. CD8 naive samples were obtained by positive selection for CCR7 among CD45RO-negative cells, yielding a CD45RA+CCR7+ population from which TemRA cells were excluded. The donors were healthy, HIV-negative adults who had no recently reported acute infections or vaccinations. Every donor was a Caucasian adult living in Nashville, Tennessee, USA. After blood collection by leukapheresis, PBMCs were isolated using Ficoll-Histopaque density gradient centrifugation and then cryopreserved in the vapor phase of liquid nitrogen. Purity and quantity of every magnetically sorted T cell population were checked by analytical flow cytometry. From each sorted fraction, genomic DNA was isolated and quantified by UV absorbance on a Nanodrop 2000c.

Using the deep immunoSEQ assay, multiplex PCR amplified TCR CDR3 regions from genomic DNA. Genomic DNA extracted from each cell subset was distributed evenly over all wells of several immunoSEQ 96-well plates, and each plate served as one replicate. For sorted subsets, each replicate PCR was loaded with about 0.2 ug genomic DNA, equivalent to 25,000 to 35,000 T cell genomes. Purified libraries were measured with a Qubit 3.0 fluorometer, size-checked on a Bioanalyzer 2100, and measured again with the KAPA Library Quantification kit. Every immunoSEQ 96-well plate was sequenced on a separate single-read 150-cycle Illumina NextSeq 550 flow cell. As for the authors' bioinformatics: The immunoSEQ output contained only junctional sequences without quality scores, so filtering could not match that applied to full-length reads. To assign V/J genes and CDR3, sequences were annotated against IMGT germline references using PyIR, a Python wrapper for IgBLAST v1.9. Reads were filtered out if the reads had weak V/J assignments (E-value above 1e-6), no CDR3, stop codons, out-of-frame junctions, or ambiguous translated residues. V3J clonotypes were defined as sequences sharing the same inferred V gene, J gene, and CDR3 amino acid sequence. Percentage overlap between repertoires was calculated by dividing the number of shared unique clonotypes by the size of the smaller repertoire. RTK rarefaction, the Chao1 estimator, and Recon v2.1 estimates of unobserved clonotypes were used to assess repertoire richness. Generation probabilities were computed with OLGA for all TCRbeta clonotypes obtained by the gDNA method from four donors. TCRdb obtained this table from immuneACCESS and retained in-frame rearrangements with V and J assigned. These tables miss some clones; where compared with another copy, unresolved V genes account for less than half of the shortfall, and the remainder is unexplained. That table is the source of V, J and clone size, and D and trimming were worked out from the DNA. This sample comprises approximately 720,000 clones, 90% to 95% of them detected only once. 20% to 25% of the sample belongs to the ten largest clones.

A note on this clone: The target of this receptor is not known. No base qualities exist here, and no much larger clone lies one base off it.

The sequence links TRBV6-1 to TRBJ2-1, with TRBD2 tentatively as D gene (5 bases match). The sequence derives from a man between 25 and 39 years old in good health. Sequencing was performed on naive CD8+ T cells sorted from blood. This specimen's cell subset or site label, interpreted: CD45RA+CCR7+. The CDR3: CASSNSGIRYNEQFF. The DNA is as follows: TGTGCCAGCAGCAACTCCGGGATCAGATACAATGAGCAGTTCTTC.